The clone carrying this T cell receptor (beta chain) was recorded many times. Antigen unknown. V was cut by 2 bases and J by 2 bases, with 10 bases left in between. The CDR3 loop spans 16 amino acids. CDR1 is SGHTA and CDR2 is FQGNSA in the germline V gene. The data belong to a study of Graves' ophthalmopathy and Graves' hyperthyroidism. Exclusion covered patients with other autoimmune diseases or uncontrolled infections (as well as pregnancy or lactation). Clinical symptoms, serum thyroxine, TRAb, thyroid ultrasound and orbital computed tomography determined diagnosis. The PBMCs used were ones drawn from 8 to 10 ml of fresh peripheral blood. TCR beta CDR3 amplification used RNA transcripts. The first-round RT-PCR employed HTBI primers together with the Qiagen OneStep RT-PCR kit. A multiplex PCR was then performed as the second round. TCRdb recomputed calls from the multiplex PCR reads with MiXCR, one row per CDR3 protein. Of roughly 420,000 distinct CDR3 sequences listed, around 20% are singletons.

Overall study findings and caveats: In blood appeared most of the expanded thyroid clonotypes whose frequency exceeded 0.001.

The gene calls are TRBV7-2 and TRBJ2-6, with D possibly matching TRBD1 (6 bases). The receptor was derived from a woman younger than 35 with stable Graves' hyperthyroidism. The specimen was peripheral blood. The CDR3 here is CASSLWTAPGANVLTF. The CDR3 DNA sequence: TGTGCCAGCAGCTTATGGACAGCCCCTGGGGCCAACGTCCTGACTTTC.